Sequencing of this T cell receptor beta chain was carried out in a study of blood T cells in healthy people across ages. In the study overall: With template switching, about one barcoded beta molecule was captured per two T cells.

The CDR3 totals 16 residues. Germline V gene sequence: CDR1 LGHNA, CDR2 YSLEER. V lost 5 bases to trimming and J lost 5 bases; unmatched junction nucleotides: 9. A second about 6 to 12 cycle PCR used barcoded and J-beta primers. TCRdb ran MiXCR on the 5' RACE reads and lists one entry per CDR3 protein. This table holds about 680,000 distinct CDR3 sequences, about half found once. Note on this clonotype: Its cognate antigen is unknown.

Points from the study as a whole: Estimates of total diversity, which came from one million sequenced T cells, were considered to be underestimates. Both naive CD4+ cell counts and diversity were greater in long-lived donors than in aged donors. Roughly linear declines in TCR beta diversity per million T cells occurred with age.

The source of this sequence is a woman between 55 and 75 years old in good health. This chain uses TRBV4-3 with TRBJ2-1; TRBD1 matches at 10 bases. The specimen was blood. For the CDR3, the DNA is TGCGCCAGCAGCACTCAGGGACAGGGGTGGGACAATGAGCAGTTCTTC. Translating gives CASSTQGQGWDNEQFF.